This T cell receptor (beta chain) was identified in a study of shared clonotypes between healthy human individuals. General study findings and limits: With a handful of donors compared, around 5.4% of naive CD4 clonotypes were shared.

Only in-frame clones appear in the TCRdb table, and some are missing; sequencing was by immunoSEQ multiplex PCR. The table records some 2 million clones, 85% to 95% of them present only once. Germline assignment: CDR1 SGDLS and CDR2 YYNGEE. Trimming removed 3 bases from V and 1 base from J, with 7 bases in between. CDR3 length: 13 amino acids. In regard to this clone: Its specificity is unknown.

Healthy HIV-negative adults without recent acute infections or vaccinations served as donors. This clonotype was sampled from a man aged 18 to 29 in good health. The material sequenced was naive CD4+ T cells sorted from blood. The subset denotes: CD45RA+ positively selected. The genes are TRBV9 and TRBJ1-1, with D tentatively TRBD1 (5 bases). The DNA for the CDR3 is TGTGCCAGCAGCGGCGGACAGAACACTGAAGCTTTCTTT. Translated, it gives CASSGGQNTEAFF. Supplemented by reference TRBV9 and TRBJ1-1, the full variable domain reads DSGVTQTPKHLITATGQRVTLRCSPRSGDLSVYWYQQSLDQGLQFLIQYYNGEERAKGNILERFSAQQFPDLHSELNLSSLELGDSALYFCASSGGQNTEAFFGQGTRLTVV.